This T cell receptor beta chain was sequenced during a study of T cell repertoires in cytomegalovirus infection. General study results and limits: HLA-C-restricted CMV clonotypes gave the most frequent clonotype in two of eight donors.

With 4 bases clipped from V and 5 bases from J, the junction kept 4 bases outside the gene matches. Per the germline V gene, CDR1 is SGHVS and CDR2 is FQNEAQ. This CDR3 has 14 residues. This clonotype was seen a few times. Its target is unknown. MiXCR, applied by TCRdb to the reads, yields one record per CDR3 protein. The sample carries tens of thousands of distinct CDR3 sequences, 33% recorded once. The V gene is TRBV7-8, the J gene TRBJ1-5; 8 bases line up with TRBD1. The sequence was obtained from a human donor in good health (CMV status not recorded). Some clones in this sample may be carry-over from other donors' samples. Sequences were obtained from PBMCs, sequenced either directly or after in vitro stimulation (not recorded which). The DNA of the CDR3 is TGTGCCAGCAGCTCGGACAGGGTATATCAGCCCCAGCATTTT. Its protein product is CASSSDRVYQPQHF. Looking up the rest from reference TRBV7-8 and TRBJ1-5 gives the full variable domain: GAGVSQSPRYKVAKRGQDVALRCDPISGHVSLFWYQQALGQGPEFLTYFQNEAQLDKSGLPSDRFFAERPEGSVSTLKIQRTQQEDSAVYLCASSSDRVYQPQHFGDGTRLSIL.